This TCR beta chain was sequenced during a study of blood T cell repertoires in COVID-19 (dated by TCRdb to between 2020 and 2021). With regard to the full study: Samples covering the acute and convalescent phases of COVID-19 were provided by collaborators in the United States, Italy and Spain. Sample metadata almost always included a de-identified subject ID, COVID-19 status, age in years and sex. The repertoires were released in a freely available public database intended as a resource for research on the immune response to SARS-CoV-2. HLA class I and class II types, where available, came from metadata supplied by the sample provider rather than from assay-based typing. Samples were obtained from the ongoing ImmuneRACE study (first 160 participants) and from over 1,000 subjects provided by 6 global collaborators. The dataset comprised deeply sampled blood TCRbeta repertoires from subjects exposed to, actively infected with, or recovered from COVID-19. The prospective study material was composed of cDNA or gDNA derived from T cells, B-cell-depleted T cells, or PBMCs. Overall study outcomes, separate from this receptor: The quantity of clinical and demographic metadata differed by source and by participant and was supplied without curation.

TCRbeta CDR3 regions were amplified from genomic DNA using the immunoSEQ Assay, a bias-controlled multiplex PCR. The authors' pipeline ran thus. The number of nucleated cells in each sample was estimated by amplification of reference gene primers within the assay. Sequence reads were collapsed and filtered to measure the absolute abundance of every unique TCRbeta CDR3 rearrangement. For each sample, productive Simpson clonality was calculated as the square root of Simpson's diversity index across productive rearrangements. Entries here come from immuneACCESS through TCRdb and include only in-frame sequences with V and J called. Some clones fail to appear in such tables; in the studies checked, an unresolved V gene covers under half of the shortfall, and the cause of the remainder is unknown. The V and J calls and clone size come from that table; D and trimming were worked out from the DNA. This sample holds approximately 62,000 clones; over 75% were observed only once. The ten largest clones take up under 15% of the sample.

Details on this clone: No cognate antigen has been identified for it. Qualities for individual bases were not recorded, and no much larger clone is one base off.

Relative to germline, V is 5 bases shorter and J is 7 bases shorter, with 14 bases between their ends. Per the germline V gene, MGHRA is the CDR1 and YSYEKL is the CDR2. There are 13 amino acids in the CDR3, from cysteine to phenylalanine inclusive. Just the 39-base CDR3 DNA is kept, in frame starting at base 1. Whole blood was collected in K2EDTA tubes by collaborating institutions according to the institutions' own protocols. For TCRbeta analysis, collaborators shipped samples as frozen whole blood, isolated PBMCs, or DNA extracted from either of those sample types. Here the chain combines TRBV4-1 and TRBJ2-5; the D gene remains uncertain. The source material was peripheral blood. The TCR originated in a man older than 75 with acute or convalescent COVID-19. The DNA is as follows: TGCGCCAGCAGCGTTTTCGAGCGCCGGACCCAGTACTTC. Its protein product is CASSVFERRTQYF.